Each of the 9 T cell receptor beta chains below was sequenced from the same sample in a study of T cell repertoires in cytomegalovirus infection. MiXCR was run by TCRdb on the reads, yielding one entry per CDR3 protein. This sample has approximately 910,000 distinct CDR3 sequences; 31% occur once, and the top ten carry about 14%. The antigens of these receptors remain unknown. The sample here was cultured CD8+ T cells from PBMCs, taken from culture after CMV antigen stimulation. All receptors derive from a human donor in good health (CMV status not recorded). Some clones in this sample may be carry-over from other donors' samples.

The V call is TRBV27, the J call TRBJ2-2; TRBD2 matches 16 bases. Looked up from germline, CDR1 is MNHEY and CDR2 is SMNVEV (reference sequence). Trimming took 5 bases from V and 3 from J; bases not matched to a gene: 18. This CDR3 is 22 amino acids long. The CDR3 DNA reads TGTGCCAGCAGTCTATACGCTACCGGGACTAGCGGGGGGGCGTCCGACACCGGGGAGCTGTTTTTT. It specifies CASSLYATGTSGGASDTGELFF.

Only a few counts were recorded for this clonotype. The V gene is TRBV11-2, the J gene TRBJ2-1; the D is unclear. The CDR3 is 11 residues long. Trimming removed 5 bases from V and 6 bases from J, with 5 bases in between. Germline lookup yields CDR1 SGHAT and CDR2 FQNNGV. The CDR3 DNA follows: TGTGCCAGCAGCGGATTCAATGAGCAGTTCTTC. Translating it yields CASSGFNEQFF. The variable domain in full, with the rest retrieved from reference TRBV11-2 and TRBJ2-1, is EAGVAQSPRYKIIEKRQSVAFWCNPISGHATLYWYQQILGQGPKLLIQFQNNGVVDDSQLPKDRFSAERLKGVDSTLKIQPAKLEDSAVYLCASSGFNEQFFGPGTRLTVL.

The table lists this clonotype with many counts. This chain joins TRBV7-6 and TRBJ2-1; D is possibly TRBD1 or TRBD2 (5 bases each). V was trimmed by 3 bases and J by 10 bases, leaving 13 bases between them. This CDR3 has 13 amino acids. Germline CDR1 SGHVS, CDR2 FNYEAQ. The CDR3 nucleotides read TGTGCCAGCAGCTTCCTGGGGGAACGGGAGCAGTTCTTC. This translates into CASSFLGEREQFF.

Only a few counts were recorded for this clonotype. The chain links TRBV5-1 to TRBJ2-3; D may be TRBD2 (5 bases). Germline values: CDR1 SGHRS, CDR2 YFSETQ. Trimming took 1 base from V and 4 from J, leaving 10 bases between them. The CDR3 is 14 residues long. The CDR3 protein is CASSLRGSSDTQYF. In nucleotides, the CDR3 is TGCGCCAGCAGCTTGCGGGGTTCGTCAGATACGCAGTATTTT. The whole variable domain, filled in from reference TRBV5-1 and TRBJ2-3, reads KAGVTQTPRYLIKTRGQQVTLSCSPISGHRSVSWYQQTPGQGLQFLFEYFSETQRNKGNFPGRFSGRQFSNSRSEMNVSTLELGDSALYLCASSLRGSSDTQYFGPGTRLTVL.

The chain combines TRBV4-1 with TRBJ2-7; D not resolved. Trimming left V 4 bases short and J 1 base short, with 11 bases between. CDR1 MGHRA and CDR2 YSYEKL come from the germline V gene. This CDR3 has 14 amino acids. CDR3 sequence (DNA): TGCGCCAGCAGCCCAAAAGAGCAGTCCTACGAGCAGTACGTC. Translating gives CASSPKEQSYEQYV.

The V gene is TRBV12-5, the J gene TRBJ2-2, with D hard to call. This CDR3 is 14 amino acids long. The germline CDR1 and CDR2 sequences are LGHNT and FRNRAP. V was clipped by 6 bases and J by 0 bases, with 8 bases between them. The DNA for the CDR3 is TGTGCTAGTGGCCGCCCCTCGAACACCGGGGAGCTGTTTTTT. Protein: CASGRPSNTGELFF.

This chain links TRBV15 with TRBJ1-2, with D possibly matching TRBD1 (6 bases). V lost 2 bases and J 4 bases, leaving 17 bases between the germline ends. This CDR3 contains 16 residues. Germline lookup yields CDR1 LNHNV and CDR2 YYDKDF (reference sequence). The CDR3 nucleotides are TGTGCCACCAGCAGATCTCCTTGGCAGGGGTCCTATGGCTACACCTTC. It yields the protein CATSRSPWQGSYGYTF.

A remark on this clonotype: With a much larger clone just one base away, this may be a read error. This rearrangement joins TRBV7-9 to TRBJ2-5, with TRBD2 matching 11 bases. The CDR3 length is 17 residues. V trimming: 3 bases; J trimming: 10 bases; junction bases outside the gene matches: 16. The germline gives CDR1 SEHNR, CDR2 FQNEAQ (reference sequence). The CDR3 loop reads CASSFPSTSGDRWDQYF. The CDR3 DNA is TGTGCCAGCAGCTTTCCTTCGACTAGCGGGGACCGTTGGGACCAGTACTTC.

The chain recombines TRBV11-1 with TRBJ2-5; weak D call: TRBD2 (5 bases). CDR1 is SGHAT and CDR2 is FQDESV in the germline V gene (reference sequence). The germline V and J ends were trimmed by 5 bases and 5 bases, with 15 bases remaining between them. This CDR3 comprises 14 residues. CDR3 loop: CASSLERGRETQYF. In nucleotides, the CDR3 is TGTGCCAGCAGCCTCGAACGGGGTCGGGAGACCCAGTACTTC.